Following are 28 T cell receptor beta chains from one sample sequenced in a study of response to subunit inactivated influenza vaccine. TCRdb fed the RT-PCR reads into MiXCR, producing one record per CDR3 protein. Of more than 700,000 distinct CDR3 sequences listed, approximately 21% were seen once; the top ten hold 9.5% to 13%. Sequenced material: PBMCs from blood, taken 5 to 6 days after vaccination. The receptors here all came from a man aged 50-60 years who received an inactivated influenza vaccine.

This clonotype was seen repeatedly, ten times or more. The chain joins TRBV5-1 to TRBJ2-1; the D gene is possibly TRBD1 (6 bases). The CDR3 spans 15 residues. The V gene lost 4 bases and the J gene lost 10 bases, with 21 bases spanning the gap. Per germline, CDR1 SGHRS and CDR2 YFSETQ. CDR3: CASSPRTDGLGEQFF. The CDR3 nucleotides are TGCGCCAGCAGCCCACGGACAGACGGGCTTGGCGAGCAGTTCTTC.

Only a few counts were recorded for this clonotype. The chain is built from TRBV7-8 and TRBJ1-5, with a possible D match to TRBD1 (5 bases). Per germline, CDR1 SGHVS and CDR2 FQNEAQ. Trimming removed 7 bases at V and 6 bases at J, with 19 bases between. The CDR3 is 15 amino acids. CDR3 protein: CASTPLGTNSQPQHF. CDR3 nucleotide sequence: TGTGCCAGCACCCCCCTCGGGACCAACAGTCAGCCCCAGCATTTT.

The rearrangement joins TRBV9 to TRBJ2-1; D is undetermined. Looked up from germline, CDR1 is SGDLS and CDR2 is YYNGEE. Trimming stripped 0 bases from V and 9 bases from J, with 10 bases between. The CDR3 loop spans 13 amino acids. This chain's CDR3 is CASSVVLGGEQFF. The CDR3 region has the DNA TGTGCCAGCAGCGTAGTTTTGGGTGGTGAGCAGTTCTTC. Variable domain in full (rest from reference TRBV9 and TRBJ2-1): DSGVTQTPKHLITATGQRVTLRCSPRSGDLSVYWYQQSLDQGLQFLIQYYNGEERAKGNILERFSAQQFPDLHSELNLSSLELGDSALYFCASSVVLGGEQFFGPGTRLTVL.

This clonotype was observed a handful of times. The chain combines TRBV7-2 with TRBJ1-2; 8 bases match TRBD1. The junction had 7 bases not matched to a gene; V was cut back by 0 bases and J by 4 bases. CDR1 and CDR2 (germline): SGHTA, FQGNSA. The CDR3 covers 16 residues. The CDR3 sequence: CASSLARQGSLYGYTF. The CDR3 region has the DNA TGTGCCAGCAGCTTAGCCAGACAGGGGTCCCTCTATGGCTACACCTTC.

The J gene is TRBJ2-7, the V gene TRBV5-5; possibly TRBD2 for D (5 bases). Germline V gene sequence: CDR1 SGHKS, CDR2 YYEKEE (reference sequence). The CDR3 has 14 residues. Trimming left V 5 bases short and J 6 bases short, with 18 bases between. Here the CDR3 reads CASSFQLAGGEQYF. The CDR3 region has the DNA TGTGCCAGCAGTTTCCAGCTAGCAGGCGGCGAGCAGTACTTC.

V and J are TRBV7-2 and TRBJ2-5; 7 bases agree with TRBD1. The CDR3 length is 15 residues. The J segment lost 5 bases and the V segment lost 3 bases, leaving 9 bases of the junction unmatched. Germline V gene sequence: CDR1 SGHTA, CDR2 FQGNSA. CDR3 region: CASSFPLDRVETQYF. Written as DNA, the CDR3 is TGTGCCAGCAGCTTTCCACTCGACAGGGTTGAGACCCAGTACTTC.

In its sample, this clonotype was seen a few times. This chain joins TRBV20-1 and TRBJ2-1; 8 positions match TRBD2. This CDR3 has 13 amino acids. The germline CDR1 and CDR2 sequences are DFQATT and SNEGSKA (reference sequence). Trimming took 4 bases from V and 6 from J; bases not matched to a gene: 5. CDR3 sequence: CSAINLAGNEQFF. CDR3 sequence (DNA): TGCAGTGCTATAAACCTAGCGGGCAATGAGCAGTTCTTC.

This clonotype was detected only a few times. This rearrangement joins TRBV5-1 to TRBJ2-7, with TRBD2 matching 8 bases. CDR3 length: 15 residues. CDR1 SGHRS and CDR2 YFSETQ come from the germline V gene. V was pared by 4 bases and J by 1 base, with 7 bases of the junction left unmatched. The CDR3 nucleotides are TGCGCCAGCAGCCGGGTAGCGGGGACGTCCTACGAGCAGTACTTC. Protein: CASSRVAGTSYEQYF.

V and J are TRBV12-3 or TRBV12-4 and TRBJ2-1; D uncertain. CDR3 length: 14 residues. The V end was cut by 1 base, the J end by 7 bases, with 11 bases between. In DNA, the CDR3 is TGTGCCAGCAGTTTAGGGGGTCTAGTGAATGAGCAGTTCTTC. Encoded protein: CASSLGGLVNEQFF.

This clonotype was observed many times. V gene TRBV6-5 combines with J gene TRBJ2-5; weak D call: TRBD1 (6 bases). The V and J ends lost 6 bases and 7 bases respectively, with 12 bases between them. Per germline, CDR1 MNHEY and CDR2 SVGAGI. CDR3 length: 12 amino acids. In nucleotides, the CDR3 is TGTGCCAGCAGCCCACCACAGGGGACCCAGTACTTC. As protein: CASSPPQGTQYF.

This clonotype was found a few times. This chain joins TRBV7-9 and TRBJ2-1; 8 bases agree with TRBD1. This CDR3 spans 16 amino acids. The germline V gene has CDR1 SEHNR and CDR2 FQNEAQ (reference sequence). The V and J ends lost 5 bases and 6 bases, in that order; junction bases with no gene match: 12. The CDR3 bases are TGTGCCAGCAGCCCCACAGGCAGGGGGCGCGGCAATGAGCAGTTCTTC. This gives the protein CASSPTGRGRGNEQFF.

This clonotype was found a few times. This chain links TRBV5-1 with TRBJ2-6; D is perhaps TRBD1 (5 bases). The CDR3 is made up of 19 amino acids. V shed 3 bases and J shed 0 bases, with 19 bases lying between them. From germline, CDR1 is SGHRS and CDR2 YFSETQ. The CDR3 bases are TGCGCCAGCAGCTCGTACAGGCTTACCTACCTCTCTGGGGCCAACGTCCTGACTTTC. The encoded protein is CASSSYRLTYLSGANVLTF.

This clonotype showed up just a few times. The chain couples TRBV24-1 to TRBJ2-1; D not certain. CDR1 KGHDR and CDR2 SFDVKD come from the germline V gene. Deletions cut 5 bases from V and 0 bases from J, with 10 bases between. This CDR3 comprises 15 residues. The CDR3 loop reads CATSGHRSSYNEQFF. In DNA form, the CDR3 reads TGTGCCACCAGTGGGCACAGAAGCTCCTACAATGAGCAGTTCTTC.

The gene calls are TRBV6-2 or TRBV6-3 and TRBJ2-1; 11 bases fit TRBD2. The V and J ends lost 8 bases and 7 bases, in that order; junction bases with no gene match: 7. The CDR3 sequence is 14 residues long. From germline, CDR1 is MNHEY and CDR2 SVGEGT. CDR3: CASVLAGAANEQFF. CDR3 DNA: TGTGCCAGCGTACTAGCGGGAGCCGCTAATGAGCAGTTCTTC.

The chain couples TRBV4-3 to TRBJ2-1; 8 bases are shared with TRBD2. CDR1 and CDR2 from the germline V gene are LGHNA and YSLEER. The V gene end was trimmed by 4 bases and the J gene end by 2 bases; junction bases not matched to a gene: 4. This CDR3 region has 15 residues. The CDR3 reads CASSPGTSTYNEQFF. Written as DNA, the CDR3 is TGCGCCAGCAGCCCCGGGACTAGTACCTACAATGAGCAGTTCTTC.

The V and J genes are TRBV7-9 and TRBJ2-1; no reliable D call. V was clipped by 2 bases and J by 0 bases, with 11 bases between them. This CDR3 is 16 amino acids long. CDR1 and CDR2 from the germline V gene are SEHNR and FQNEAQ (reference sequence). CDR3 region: CASSLREEPSYNEQFF. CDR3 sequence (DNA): TGTGCCAGCAGCTTAAGGGAAGAACCCTCCTACAATGAGCAGTTCTTC. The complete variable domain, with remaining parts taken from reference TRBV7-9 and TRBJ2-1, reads DTGVSQNPRHKITKRGQNVTFRCDPISEHNRLYWYRQTLGQGPEFLTYFQNEAQLEKSRLLSDRFSAERPKGSFSTLEIQRTEQGDSAMYLCASSLREEPSYNEQFFGPGTRLTVL.

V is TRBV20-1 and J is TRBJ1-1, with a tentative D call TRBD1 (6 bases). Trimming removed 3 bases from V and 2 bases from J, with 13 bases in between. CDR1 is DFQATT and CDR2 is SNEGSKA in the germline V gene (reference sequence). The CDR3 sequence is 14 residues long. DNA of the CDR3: TGCAGTGCTAGCCAAGGGGGAGGCAACACTGAAGCTTTCTTT. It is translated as CSASQGGGNTEAFF.

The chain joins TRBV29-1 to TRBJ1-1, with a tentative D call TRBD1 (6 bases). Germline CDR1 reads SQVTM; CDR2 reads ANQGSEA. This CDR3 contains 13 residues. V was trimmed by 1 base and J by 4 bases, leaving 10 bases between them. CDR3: CSVEVKQGTEAFF. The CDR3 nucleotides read TGCAGCGTTGAAGTTAAACAGGGCACTGAAGCTTTCTTT.

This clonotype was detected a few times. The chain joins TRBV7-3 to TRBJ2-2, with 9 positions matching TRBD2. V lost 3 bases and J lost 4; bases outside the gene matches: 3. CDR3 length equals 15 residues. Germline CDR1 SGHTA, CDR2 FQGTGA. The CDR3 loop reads CASSLGSGSTGELFF. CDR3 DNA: TGTGCCAGCAGCTTGGGTAGCGGGAGCACCGGGGAGCTGTTTTTT.

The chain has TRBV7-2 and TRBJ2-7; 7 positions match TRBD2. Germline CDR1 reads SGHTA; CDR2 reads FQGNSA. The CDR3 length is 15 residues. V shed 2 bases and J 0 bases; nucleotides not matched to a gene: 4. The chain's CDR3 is CASSLSSGPSYEQYF. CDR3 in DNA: TGTGCCAGCAGCTTAAGTAGCGGGCCCTCCTACGAGCAGTACTTC.

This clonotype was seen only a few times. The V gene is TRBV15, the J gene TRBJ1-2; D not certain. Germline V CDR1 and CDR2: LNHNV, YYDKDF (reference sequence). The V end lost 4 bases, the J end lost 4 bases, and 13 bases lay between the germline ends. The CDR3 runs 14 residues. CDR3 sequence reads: CATSMGRYGYGYTF. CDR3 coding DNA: TGTGCCACCAGCATGGGGAGGTATGGCTATGGCTACACCTTC.

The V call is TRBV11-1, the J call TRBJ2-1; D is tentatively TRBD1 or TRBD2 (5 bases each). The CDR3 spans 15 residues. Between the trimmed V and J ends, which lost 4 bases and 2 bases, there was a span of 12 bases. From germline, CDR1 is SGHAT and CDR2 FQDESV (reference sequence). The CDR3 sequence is CASSSRRGPYNEQFF. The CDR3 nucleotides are TGTGCCAGCAGCTCTCGCCGGGGACCCTACAATGAGCAGTTCTTC.

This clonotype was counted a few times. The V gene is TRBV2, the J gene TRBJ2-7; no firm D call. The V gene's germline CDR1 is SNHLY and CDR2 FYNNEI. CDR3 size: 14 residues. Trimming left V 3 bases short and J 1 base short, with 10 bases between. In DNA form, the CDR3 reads TGTGCCAGCAGTGAGCAACAGTATTCCTACGAGCAGTACTTC. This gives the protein CASSEQQYSYEQYF.

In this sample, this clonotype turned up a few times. DNA for the CDR3: TGTGCCAGCAGCTTAGAAGTACTGAACACTGAAGCTTTCTTT. This encodes CASSLEVLNTEAFF. This chain uses TRBV7-9 with TRBJ1-1; D not resolved. V was trimmed by 1 base and J by 0 bases, leaving 6 bases between them. Germline values: CDR1 SEHNR, CDR2 FQNEAQ (reference sequence). The CDR3 sequence is 14 residues long.

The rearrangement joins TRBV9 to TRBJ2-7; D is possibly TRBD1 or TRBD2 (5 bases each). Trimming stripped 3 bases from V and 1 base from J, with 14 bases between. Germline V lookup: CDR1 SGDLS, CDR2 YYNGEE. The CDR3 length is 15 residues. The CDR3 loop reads CASSASGQRSYEQYF. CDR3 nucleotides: TGTGCCAGCAGCGCCTCAGGGCAGCGGTCCTACGAGCAGTACTTC.

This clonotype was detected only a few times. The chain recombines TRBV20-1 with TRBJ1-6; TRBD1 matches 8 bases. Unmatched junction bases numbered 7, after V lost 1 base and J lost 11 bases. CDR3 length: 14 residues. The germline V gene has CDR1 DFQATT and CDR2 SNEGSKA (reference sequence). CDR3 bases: TGCAGTGCTAGAGCCGGGACAGGTGCGACACCCCTCCACTTT. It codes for CSARAGTGATPLHF.

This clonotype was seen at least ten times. DNA of the CDR3: TGTGCCAGCACTCCTGGTAACACTGAAGCTTTCTTT. This translates into CASTPGNTEAFF. This sequence joins TRBV13 and TRBJ1-1, with no clear D. Germline V gives CDR1 PRHDT, CDR2 FYEKMQ (reference sequence). V gave up 7 bases and J gave up 2 bases, with 8 bases separating them. The CDR3 has 12 residues. Filled out from reference TRBV13 and TRBJ1-1, the complete variable domain reads AAGVIQSPRHLIKEKRETATLKCYPIPRHDTVYWYQQGPGQDPQFLISFYEKMQSDKGSIPDRFSAQQFSDYHSELNMSSLELGDSALYFCASTPGNTEAFFGQGTRLTVV.

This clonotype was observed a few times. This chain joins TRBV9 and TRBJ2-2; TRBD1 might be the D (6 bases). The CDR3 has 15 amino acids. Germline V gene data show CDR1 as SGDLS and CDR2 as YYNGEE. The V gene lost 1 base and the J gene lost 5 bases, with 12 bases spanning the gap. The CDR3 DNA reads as TGTGCCAGCAGCGTACTACAGGGACCGACCGGGGAGCTGTTTTTT. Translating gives CASSVLQGPTGELFF. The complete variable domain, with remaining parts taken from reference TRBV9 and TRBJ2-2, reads DSGVTQTPKHLITATGQRVTLRCSPRSGDLSVYWYQQSLDQGLQFLIQYYNGEERAKGNILERFSAQQFPDLHSELNLSSLELGDSALYFCASSVLQGPTGELFFGEGSRLTVL.